This paragraph reports one TCR beta chain. Its target is not known. Sequence data for DNA of cultured CD4+ T cells were generated by the Oncomine TCR Beta short-read assay. TCRdb re-called the PCR reads with MiXCR, one entry per CDR3 protein. The table has about 13,000 distinct CDR3 sequences, about 45% seen once; the top ten hold roughly an eighth. The data were taken from a study of vaccination and CD4 T cells after COVID-19. The treatment: approximately nine-day PBMC culture with coronavirus spike peptide pools or control peptides (ViraFEST assay). Input material: CD4+ T cells from blood, cultured in vitro. The clonotype originates from a human donor who had recovered from COVID-19.

The CDR3 region has the DNA TGTGCCAGCATTTGGGGACAGAGCTCCTACAATGAGCAGTTCTTC. The encoded protein is CASIWGQSSYNEQFF. V is TRBV6-2 or TRBV6-3 and J is TRBJ2-1, with TRBD1 matching 7 bases. Germline V gene sequence: CDR1 MNHEY, CDR2 SVGEGT. J was trimmed by 0 bases and V by 7 bases; bases with no gene match: 6. The CDR3 totals 15 residues.